The 22 T cell receptor beta chains presented below share a single source sample, sequenced in a study of T cells after yellow fever vaccination (dated by TCRdb to the late 2010s). Taken with the paper, the label for treatment or condition translates to: live attenuated yellow fever vaccine strain. Receptor libraries were prepared by 5' RACE. For sequencing, an Illumina HiSeq 2500 was employed. TCRdb reanalyzed the raw reads on its own, using fastp at Q25 for trimming and MiXCR for clone calling, and kept in-frame beta chains. Each CDR3 protein gets just one entry, which takes the most common genes and DNA from the rows behind it. The sample yields 550,000 to 750,000 distinct CDR3 sequences; roughly 13% were counted once. In total, the top ten clones hold roughly 13% of the sample. The sample was PBMCs, taken on the day of the yellow fever booster vaccination. The receptors originated from a man younger than 45 who received the YFV17D yellow fever vaccine.

This clonotype was counted a few times. The chain links TRBV4-3 to TRBJ2-3; TRBD1 agrees at 8 bases. V shed 0 bases, J shed 9 bases, and the junction held 8 bases outside the gene matches. The CDR3 has 15 residues. Germline CDR1 is LGHNA and CDR2 is YSLEER. CDR3 amino acids: CASSQDRGRGLTQYF. CDR3 bases: TGCGCCAGCAGCCAAGATCGAGGCAGGGGGCTGACGCAGTATTTT.

The table lists this clonotype with many counts. The rearrangement joins TRBV20-1 to TRBJ2-5; a possible D gene is TRBD2 (5 bases). Per germline, CDR1 DFQATT and CDR2 SNEGSKA (reference sequence). The CDR3 extends over 13 amino acids. V was clipped by 3 bases and J by 3 bases, with 11 bases between them. CDR3 amino acids: CSARVFGKETQYF. CDR3 nucleotide sequence: TGCAGTGCTAGGGTATTCGGGAAAGAGACCCAGTACTTC.

In this sample, this clonotype turned up a few times. Here the CDR3 reads CASSLGEGYGYTF. As DNA, the CDR3 is TGTGCCAGCAGCTTAGGAGAGGGATATGGCTACACCTTC. The genes are TRBV11-2 and TRBJ1-2; D gene unclear. CDR3 length: 13 amino acids. Germline CDR1 is SGHAT and CDR2 is FQNNGV. The germline V and J ends were trimmed by 1 base and 5 bases, with 8 bases remaining between them.

The chain is built from TRBV12-3 or TRBV12-4 and TRBJ1-4; TRBD1 might be the D (5 bases). The CDR3 is 15 amino acids. Trimming cost V 2 bases and J 3 bases, with 10 bases left between them. The CDR3 is CASSLIGGPNEKLFF. The CDR3 DNA sequence: TGTGCCAGCAGTTTAATCGGGGGTCCTAATGAAAAACTGTTTTTT.

This clonotype was recorded a few times. The rearrangement joins TRBV20-1 to TRBJ1-5; D remains unclear. This CDR3 comprises 13 residues. In germline, CDR1 is DFQATT, CDR2 SNEGSKA (reference sequence). The germline V and J ends were trimmed by 3 bases and 4 bases, with 10 bases remaining between them. The CDR3 sequence is CSASPGWNQPQHF. In DNA, the CDR3 is TGCAGTGCTAGTCCCGGATGGAATCAGCCCCAGCATTTT.

There are many counts of this clonotype. This chain uses TRBV15 with TRBJ2-3; D gene ambiguous. The length of the CDR3 is 13 residues. The germline V gene has CDR1 LNHNV and CDR2 YYDKDF (reference sequence). V lost 1 base, J lost 6 bases, and 8 bases lay in between. The CDR3 coding sequence is TGTGCCACCAGCAGAGTGCGGACGGATACGCAGTATTTT. Protein: CATSRVRTDTQYF.

The gene calls are TRBV20-1 and TRBJ2-3; maybe TRBD2 (6 bases). The germline CDR1 and CDR2 sequences are DFQATT and SNEGSKA (reference sequence). This CDR3 is 15 amino acids long. Deletions cut 0 bases from V and 4 bases from J, with 14 bases between. CDR3 residues: CSARDLGRYADTQYF. The CDR3 region has the DNA TGCAGTGCTAGAGATCTAGGGAGGTATGCAGATACGCAGTATTTT.

This chain links TRBV4-3 with TRBJ2-7; TRBD1 matches 8 bases. Losses at the gene ends were 3 bases for V and 3 bases for J; bases not matched to a gene: 1. Germline CDR1 reads LGHNA; CDR2 reads YSLEER. This CDR3 is built from 13 residues. The CDR3 spells CASSHGQGYEQYF. Written as DNA, the CDR3 is TGCGCCAGCAGCCACGGACAGGGCTACGAGCAGTACTTC.

This clonotype was counted a few times. The rearrangement links TRBV12-3 or TRBV12-4 to TRBJ1-6; no clear D gene. CDR3 length equals 14 residues. V was clipped by 3 bases and J by 8 bases, with 11 bases between them. The CDR3 DNA sequence: TGTGCCAGCAGTTTGTCGCAGACCTATTCACCCCTCCACTTT. Translating it yields CASSLSQTYSPLHF.

The genes are TRBV10-3 and TRBJ2-3; the match to TRBD2 covers 12 bases. The CDR3 is 15 residues long. V lost 4 bases to trimming and J lost 6 bases; unmatched junction nucleotides: 5. Germline values: CDR1 ENHRY, CDR2 SYGVKD. CDR3: CAISGTSGDSDTQYF. The DNA of the CDR3 is TGTGCCATCAGTGGGACTAGCGGGGACAGCGATACGCAGTATTTT.

The J gene is TRBJ2-3, the V gene TRBV5-1; no reliable D call. The CDR3 runs to 11 residues. Germline CDR1 and CDR2: SGHRS and YFSETQ. The ends were cut back, 4 bases at V and 5 bases at J, with 5 bases in the middle. CDR3 loop: CASSIRDTQYF. The CDR3 coding sequence is TGCGCCAGCAGCATAAGAGATACGCAGTATTTT.

The table lists this clonotype with many counts. The V gene is TRBV7-8, the J gene TRBJ2-3; the D gene is possibly TRBD1 (6 bases). CDR1 is SGHVS and CDR2 is FQNEAQ in the germline V gene. Trimming stripped 6 bases from V and 4 bases from J, with 11 bases between. The CDR3 has 13 amino acids. This CDR3 reads CASRLRQADTQYF. The CDR3 DNA reads TGTGCCAGCAGATTAAGACAGGCAGATACGCAGTATTTT.

This clonotype was detected once. A clone one base away is much larger, so this may be a read error. This chain joins TRBV5-5 and TRBJ2-3; D might be TRBD1 (6 bases). This CDR3 is 17 amino acids long. V lost 0 bases to trimming and J lost 3 bases, with 17 bases between them. CDR1 is SGHKS and CDR2 is YYEKEE in the germline V gene (reference sequence). In nucleotides, the CDR3 is TGTGCCAGCAGCTTGGAGGGACATGGAAGTGGGACAGATACGCAGTATTTT. This gives the protein CASSLEGHGSGTDTQYF.

In its sample, this clonotype was seen a few times. This sequence joins TRBV12-3 or TRBV12-4 and TRBJ2-5; D is ambiguous. The CDR3 has 13 residues. V was shortened by 7 bases and J by 1 base, with 10 bases between the two germline ends. CDR3 in DNA: TGTGCCAGCACTAAGCTATCCCAAGAGACCCAGTACTTC. This encodes CASTKLSQETQYF.

This clonotype was counted between two and nine times. V usage is TRBV6-2 or TRBV6-3 and J usage is TRBJ2-1, with D unresolved. The germline gives CDR1 MNHEY, CDR2 SVGEGT. Trimming shortened V by 5 bases and J by 7 bases, and 9 bases separated the two germline ends. The CDR3 is made up of 12 amino acids. This CDR3 reads CASSIGPNEQFF. For the CDR3, the DNA is TGTGCCAGCAGTATAGGTCCAAATGAGCAGTTCTTC.

Only a few counts were recorded for this clonotype. The V call is TRBV6-5, the J call TRBJ2-1; D ambiguous. The CDR3 spans 11 residues. Trimming removed 7 bases from V and 8 bases from J, with 9 bases in between. Germline V lookup: CDR1 MNHEY, CDR2 SVGAGI. The CDR3 protein is CASKAAHEQFF. CDR3 DNA sequence: TGTGCCAGCAAGGCGGCCCATGAGCAGTTCTTC.

V is TRBV11-2 and J is TRBJ2-7, with D possibly TRBD2 on 6 matching bases. V was clipped by 5 bases and J by 0 bases, with 14 bases between them. The germline CDR1 and CDR2 sequences are SGHAT and FQNNGV. This CDR3 is built from 15 residues. This CDR3 reads CASSPIRDFSYEQYF. The CDR3 nucleotides read TGTGCCAGCAGCCCCATCCGGGACTTCTCCTACGAGCAGTACTTC. Complete variable domain (other parts from reference TRBV11-2 and TRBJ2-7): EAGVAQSPRYKIIEKRQSVAFWCNPISGHATLYWYQQILGQGPKLLIQFQNNGVVDDSQLPKDRFSAERLKGVDSTLKIQPAKLEDSAVYLCASSPIRDFSYEQYFGPGTRLTVT.

This clonotype was observed a handful of times. This chain connects TRBV14 to TRBJ2-1; D not certain. The V end was cut by 1 base, the J end by 0 bases, with 7 bases between. This CDR3 has 15 residues. Germline CDR1 and CDR2: SGHDN and FVKESK. The CDR3 sequence is CASSQVQSSYNEQFF. The CDR3 nucleotides are TGTGCCAGCAGCCAAGTCCAGAGCTCCTACAATGAGCAGTTCTTC.

The V gene is TRBV10-3, the J gene TRBJ2-3, with TRBD2 matching over 7 bases. The CDR3 covers 15 residues. V dropped 3 bases and J dropped 0; count of bases not matched to a gene: 3. The germline CDR1 and CDR2 sequences are ENHRY and SYGVKD. The CDR3 reads CAISEGRESTDTQYF. The DNA of the CDR3 is TGTGCCATCAGTGAAGGGCGGGAGAGCACAGATACGCAGTATTTT.

This clonotype was counted only a few times. The chain couples TRBV7-3 to TRBJ2-1; 7 positions match TRBD2. The V gene's germline CDR1 is SGHTA and CDR2 FQGTGA. The CDR3 runs 15 residues. J lost 8 bases, V lost 5 bases, and 12 bases had no gene match. CDR3 in amino acids: CASSPVGLDFHEQFF. The DNA of the CDR3 is TGTGCCAGCAGCCCCGTCGGACTAGATTTCCATGAGCAGTTCTTC.

The chain carries TRBV20-1 and TRBJ2-3; TRBD2 aligns across 11 bases. CDR3 length equals 18 residues. V lost 0 bases and J lost 2; bases outside the gene matches: 10. The germline V gene encodes CDR1 DFQATT and CDR2 SNEGSKA (reference sequence). The CDR3 DNA reads TGCAGTGCTAGAGATTGGATAGCGGGAGGGCCCTACACAGATACGCAGTATTTT. Amino acids: CSARDWIAGGPYTDTQYF.

This clonotype was recorded at least ten times. The V and J genes are TRBV30 and TRBJ2-3; 8 bases map to TRBD1. V gave up 4 bases and J gave up 4 bases; unmatched junction bases: 13. The CDR3 length is 16 residues. Germline V gene sequence: CDR1 GTSNPN, CDR2 SVGIG (reference sequence). The CDR3 region is CAWKPRTGRQADTQYF. The CDR3 region has the DNA TGTGCCTGGAAACCTCGGACAGGGCGCCAGGCAGATACGCAGTATTTT.